Presented here are 21 T cell receptor beta chains from one specimen sequenced in a study of sequential checkpoint blockade in melanoma. Treatment defined: randomized to nivolumab then ipilimumab (arm A) or the reverse (arm B). TCRdb's copy holds only in-frame clones and misses some; the assay was immunoSEQ multiplex PCR. This table has fewer than 7,000 clones, about 25% appearing once. This specimen was tumor tissue (inferred from file names), taken from a patient given nivolumab and ipilimumab in sequence. The receptors originated from a human donor with melanoma.

The gene calls are TRBV11-3 and TRBJ2-2, with 8 bases matching TRBD2. The V and J ends lost 3 bases and 0 bases, in that order; junction bases with no gene match: 9. Germline V gene sequence: CDR1 SGHNT, CDR2 YENEEA. This CDR3 spans 18 amino acids. The CDR3 region is CASSLKALAGTNTGELFF. The CDR3, as DNA: TGTGCCAGCAGCTTGAAGGCCCTAGCGGGTACGAACACCGGGGAGCTGTTTTTT.

In DNA, the CDR3 is TGCAGCGTCGGGACAGATTACAATGAGCAGTTCTTC. It translates to CSVGTDYNEQFF. The chain links TRBV29-1 to TRBJ2-1; 7 positions agree with TRBD1. Germline assignment: CDR1 SQVTM and CDR2 ANQGSEA. The ends lost 6 bases at V and 4 bases at J; junction bases unmatched: 3. CDR3 size: 12 residues.

The gene calls are TRBV28 and TRBJ2-1; 8 bases align to TRBD2. The CDR3 sequence is 15 residues long. Germline V gene data show CDR1 as MDHEN and CDR2 as SYDVKM. The V segment lost 5 bases and the J segment 8 bases; nucleotides outside the gene matches: 11. Written as DNA, the CDR3 is TGTGCCAGCAGTGGACATAGCGGGATAGTCGATGAGCAGTTCTTC. This gives the protein CASSGHSGIVDEQFF.

This clone was counted many times. The chain uses TRBV11-3 and TRBJ2-7; 8 bases match TRBD2. The CDR3 sequence is 15 residues long. Germline V gene sequence: CDR1 SGHNT, CDR2 YENEEA. J lost 9 bases, V lost 1 base, and 11 bases had no gene match. CDR3 sequence (DNA): TGTGCCAGCAGCTTAGGACTAGCGACAAACCCCGGGCAGTACTTC. It specifies CASSLGLATNPGQYF.

This clone was seen only a few times. The chain has TRBV6-8 and TRBJ1-1; 8 bases are shared with TRBD1. The V segment lost 5 bases and the J segment 4 bases; nucleotides outside the gene matches: 3. Germline values: CDR1 MNHGY, CDR2 SAAAGT. This CDR3 contains 13 residues. The CDR3 sequence is CASSLQGGTEAFF. The CDR3 nucleotides read TGTGCCAGCAGTCTACAGGGGGGCACTGAAGCTTTCTTT.

Many counts were recorded for this clone. This sequence joins TRBV11-3 and TRBJ2-7; tentative D call: TRBD1 (6 bases). Deletions cut 6 bases from V and 5 bases from J, with 17 bases between. The CDR3 spans 14 residues. The germline gives CDR1 SGHNT, CDR2 YENEEA. The CDR3: CASRTNQGTHEQYF. For the CDR3, the DNA is TGTGCCAGCAGAACTAATCAGGGGACCCACGAGCAGTACTTC.

The gene calls are TRBV29-1 and TRBJ2-3; TRBD2 matches 14 bases. V lost 2 bases and J lost 8; bases outside the gene matches: 6. CDR3 length: 15 residues. The germline gives CDR1 SQVTM, CDR2 ANQGSEA. The CDR3 DNA sequence: TGCAGCGTTGAATCGACTAGCGGGAGGGGGGGTACGCAGTATTTT. Translating it yields CSVESTSGRGGTQYF.

By sample fraction, this clone is medium-sized (0.01 to 0.1%). V gene TRBV9 combines with J gene TRBJ2-7; TRBD1 or TRBD2 may be the D gene (5 bases each). CDR3 length: 14 residues. Trimming stripped 0 bases from V and 3 bases from J, with 10 bases between. Germline assignment: CDR1 SGDLS and CDR2 YYNGEE. The chain's CDR3 is CASSVGDGLYEQYF. CDR3 sequence (DNA): TGTGCCAGCAGCGTAGGGGACGGACTCTACGAGCAGTACTTC.

This rearrangement joins TRBV19 to TRBJ2-1, with D perhaps TRBD2 (6 bases). Looked up from germline, CDR1 is LNHDA and CDR2 is SQIVND (reference sequence). The CDR3 is 16 amino acids. Trimming took 5 bases from V and 1 from J, leaving 15 bases between them. The CDR3 spells CASSPGRFGSYNEQFF. DNA for the CDR3: TGTGCCAGTAGTCCAGGGAGGTTTGGGTCCTACAATGAGCAGTTCTTC.

This clone was picked up one time. The V and J genes are TRBV5-1 and TRBJ1-1; no reliable D call. The CDR3 has 14 residues. Trimming removed 0 bases from V and 8 bases from J, with 14 bases in between. Germline V gives CDR1 SGHRS, CDR2 YFSETQ. The CDR3 DNA follows: TGCGCCAGCAGCTTGGCGCAGACTACCTCGGAAGCTTTCTTT. Its translation: CASSLAQTTSEAFF.

V is TRBV30 and J is TRBJ2-5, with D possibly being TRBD1 (6 bases). This CDR3 has 13 residues. Germline-derived CDR1 and CDR2 are GTSNPN and SVGIG (reference sequence). V lost 0 bases to trimming and J lost 9 bases, with 14 bases between them. The CDR3, as DNA: TGTGCCTGGAGTGTCGCAAAAGGGGGTCCCCAGTACTTC. Amino acid sequence: CAWSVAKGGPQYF. The full variable domain, in which reference TRBV30 and TRBJ2-5 provide the parts outside the CDR3, is SQTIHQWPATLVQPVGSPLSLECTVEGTSNPNLYWYRQAAGRGLQLLFYSVGIGQISSEVPQNLSASRPQDRQFILSSKKLLLSDSGFYLCAWSVAKGGPQYFGPGTRLLVL.

The rearrangement joins TRBV6-8 to TRBJ2-4; the D gene could be TRBD1 or TRBD2 (5 bases each). V was clipped by 6 bases and J by 1 base, with 10 bases between them. Germline assignment: CDR1 MNHGY and CDR2 SAAAGT. The CDR3 covers 14 residues. The chain's CDR3 is CASSRDVAKNIQYF. In nucleotides, the CDR3 is TGTGCCAGCAGCCGGGACGTTGCCAAAAACATTCAGTACTTC.

The V gene is TRBV30, the J gene TRBJ1-1; unclear D gene. V was clipped by 2 bases and J by 4 bases, with 11 bases between them. The CDR3 covers 13 residues. Germline CDR1 is GTSNPN and CDR2 is SVGIG (reference sequence). CDR3: CAWSRDEGTEAFF. CDR3 bases: TGTGCCTGGAGTCGGGATGAGGGCACTGAAGCTTTCTTT. Combining the CDR3 with reference TRBV30 and TRBJ1-1 gives the whole variable domain SQTIHQWPATLVQPVGSPLSLECTVEGTSNPNLYWYRQAAGRGLQLLFYSVGIGQISSEVPQNLSASRPQDRQFILSSKKLLLSDSGFYLCAWSRDEGTEAFFGQGTRLTVV.

V usage is TRBV10-2 and J usage is TRBJ2-4; D gene ambiguous. CDR3 size: 14 residues. V lost 0 bases to trimming and J lost 7 bases, with 10 bases between them. The germline V gene has CDR1 WSHSY and CDR2 SAAADI. The CDR3 sequence: CASSESAEQNIQYF. The DNA for the CDR3 is TGCGCCAGCAGTGAGTCGGCAGAACAGAACATTCAGTACTTC.

DNA for the CDR3: TGTGCCAGTAGTATCTGGGTGAACACTGAAGCTTTCTTT. Protein: CASSIWVNTEAFF. The V call is TRBV19, the J call TRBJ1-1; D unresolved. CDR3 length: 13 amino acids. Trimming removed 3 bases from V and 0 bases from J, with 5 bases in between. The germline CDR1 and CDR2 sequences are LNHDA and SQIVND (reference sequence).

J is TRBJ2-5 and V is TRBV5-1; 7 positions agree with TRBD1. Germline CDR1 reads SGHRS; CDR2 reads YFSETQ. V lost 0 bases, J lost 4 bases, and 6 bases stayed unmatched. CDR3 size: 15 residues. CDR3 in amino acids: CASSLAWDSPETQYF. In nucleotides, the CDR3 is TGCGCCAGCAGCTTGGCCTGGGACAGTCCAGAGACCCAGTACTTC.

The chain links TRBV5-1 to TRBJ1-4, with TRBD1 matching over 7 bases. The trim removed 4 bases at V and 0 bases at J, leaving 6 bases unmatched. The CDR3 has 16 residues. Germline V gene data show CDR1 as SGHRS and CDR2 as YFSETQ. The CDR3 loop reads CASSAGGTATNEKLFF. As DNA, the CDR3 is TGCGCCAGCAGCGCAGGGGGTACTGCAACTAATGAAAAACTGTTTTTT.

By share of the sample, this clone is medium-sized. The rearrangement joins TRBV30 to TRBJ2-6; D may be TRBD1 (5 bases). CDR1 and CDR2 (germline): GTSNPN, SVGIG (reference sequence). Trimming shortened V by 3 bases and J by 0 bases, and 9 bases separated the two germline ends. The CDR3 is made up of 15 amino acids. This CDR3 is CAWRQGSSGANVLTF. The CDR3 region has the DNA TGTGCCTGGAGGCAGGGATCCTCTGGGGCCAACGTCCTGACTTTC.

This clone was counted many times. The V and J genes are TRBV23-1 and TRBJ2-1, with D hard to call. TRBV23-1 is an open reading frame, and its role is uncertain. This CDR3 is built from 15 residues. Trimming removed 6 bases at V and 0 bases at J, with 12 bases between. CDR3 amino acids: CASSPTQSSYNEQFF. The CDR3 region has the DNA TGCGCCAGCAGCCCGACCCAGAGCTCCTACAATGAGCAGTTCTTC.

In this sample, this clone turned up a few times. This sequence joins TRBV9 and TRBJ2-3; 7 positions match TRBD1. The CDR3 extends over 15 amino acids. Looked up from germline, CDR1 is SGDLS and CDR2 is YYNGEE. V lost 5 bases to trimming and J lost 2 bases; unmatched junction nucleotides: 8. CDR3 residues: CASREQGSVTDTQYF. The CDR3 region has the DNA TGTGCCAGCAGGGAACAGGGGTCGGTCACAGATACGCAGTATTTT.

For the CDR3, the DNA is TGTGCCAGCTCCCCGGGGGCGAACACTGAAGCTTTCTTT. Its translation is CASSPGANTEAFF. This sequence joins TRBV7-1 and TRBJ1-1; tentatively, D is TRBD1 (6 bases). TRBV7-1 carries the ORF label, with uncertain function. This CDR3 comprises 13 residues. V was trimmed by 8 bases and J by 1 base, leaving 11 bases between them.